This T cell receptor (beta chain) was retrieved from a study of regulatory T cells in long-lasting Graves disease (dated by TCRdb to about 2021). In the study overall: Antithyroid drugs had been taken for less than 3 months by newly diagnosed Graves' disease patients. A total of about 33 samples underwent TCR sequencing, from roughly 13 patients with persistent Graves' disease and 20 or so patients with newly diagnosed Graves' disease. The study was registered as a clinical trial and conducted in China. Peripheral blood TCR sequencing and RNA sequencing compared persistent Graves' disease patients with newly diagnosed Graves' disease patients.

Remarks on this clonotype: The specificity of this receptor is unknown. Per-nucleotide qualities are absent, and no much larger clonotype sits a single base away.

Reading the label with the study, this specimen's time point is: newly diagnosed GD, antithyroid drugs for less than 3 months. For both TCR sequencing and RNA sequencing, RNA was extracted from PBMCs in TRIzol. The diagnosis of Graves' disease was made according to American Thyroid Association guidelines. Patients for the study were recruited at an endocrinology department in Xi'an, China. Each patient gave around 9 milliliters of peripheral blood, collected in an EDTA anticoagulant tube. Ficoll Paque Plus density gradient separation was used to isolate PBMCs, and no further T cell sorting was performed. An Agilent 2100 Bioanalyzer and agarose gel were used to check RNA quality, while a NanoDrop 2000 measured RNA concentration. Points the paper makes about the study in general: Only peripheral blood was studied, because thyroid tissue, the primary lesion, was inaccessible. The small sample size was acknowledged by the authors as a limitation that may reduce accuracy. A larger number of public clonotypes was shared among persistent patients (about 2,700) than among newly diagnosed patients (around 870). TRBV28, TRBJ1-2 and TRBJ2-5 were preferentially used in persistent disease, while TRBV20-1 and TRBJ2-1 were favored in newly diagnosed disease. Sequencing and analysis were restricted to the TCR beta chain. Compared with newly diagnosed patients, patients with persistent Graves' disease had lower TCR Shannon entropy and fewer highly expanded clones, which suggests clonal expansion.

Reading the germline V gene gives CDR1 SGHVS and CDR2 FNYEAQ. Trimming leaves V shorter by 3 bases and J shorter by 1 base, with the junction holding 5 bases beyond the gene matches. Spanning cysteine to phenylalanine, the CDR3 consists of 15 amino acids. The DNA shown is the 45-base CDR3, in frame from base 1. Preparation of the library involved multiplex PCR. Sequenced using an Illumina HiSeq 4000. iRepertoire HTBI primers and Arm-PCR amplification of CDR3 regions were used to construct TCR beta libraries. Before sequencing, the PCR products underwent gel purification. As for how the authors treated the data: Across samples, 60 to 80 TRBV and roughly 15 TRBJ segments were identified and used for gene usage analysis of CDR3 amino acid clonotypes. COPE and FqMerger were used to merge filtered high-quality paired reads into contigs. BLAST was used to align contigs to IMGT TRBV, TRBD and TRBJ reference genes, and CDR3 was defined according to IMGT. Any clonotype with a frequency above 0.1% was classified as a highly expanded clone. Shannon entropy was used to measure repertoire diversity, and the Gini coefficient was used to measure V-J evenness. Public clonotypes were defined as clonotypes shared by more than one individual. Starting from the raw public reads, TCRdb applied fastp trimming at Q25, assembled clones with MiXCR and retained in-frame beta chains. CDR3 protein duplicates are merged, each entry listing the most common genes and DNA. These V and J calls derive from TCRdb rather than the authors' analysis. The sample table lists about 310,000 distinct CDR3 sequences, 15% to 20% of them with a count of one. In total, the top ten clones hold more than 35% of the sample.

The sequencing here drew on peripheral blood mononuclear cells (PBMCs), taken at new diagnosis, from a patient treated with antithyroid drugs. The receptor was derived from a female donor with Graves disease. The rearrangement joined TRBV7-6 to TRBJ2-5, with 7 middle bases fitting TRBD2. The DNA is TGTGCCAGCAGCTTTGTAGCGGGTACCCAAGAGACCCAGTACTTC. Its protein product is CASSFVAGTQETQYF.